Shown below are 32 T cell receptor beta chains from a single sample sequenced in a study of high-grade serous ovarian cancer treatment subgroups. Sequenced by immunoSEQ multiplex PCR; TCRdb stores in-frame clones only, minus some. The sample gives roughly 2,100 clones, under 80% of which show up once; 15% to 20% is in the top ten. Tumor samples were obtained before definitive surgery or chemotherapy. Source material: tumor tissue. The receptors were gathered from a human donor with high-grade serous ovarian cancer.

There are a few counts of this clone. This chain links TRBV4-2 with TRBJ2-7; 7 bases map to TRBD1. The germline V gene encodes CDR1 LGHNA and CDR2 YNFKEQ. V shed 0 bases, J shed 0 bases, and the junction held 5 bases outside the gene matches. The CDR3 spans 16 residues. The CDR3 sequence: CASSQDYPGGSYEQYF. CDR3 in DNA: TGTGCCAGCAGCCAAGATTACCCAGGGGGCTCCTACGAGCAGTACTTC.

This sequence joins TRBV27 and TRBJ1-1; D may be TRBD1 (5 bases). The CDR3 contains 14 residues. The V and J ends lost 3 bases and 1 base respectively, with 9 bases between them. Germline V CDR1 and CDR2: MNHEY, SMNVEV (reference sequence). The CDR3 DNA reads as TGTGCCAGCAGTTTCTTCGGGACGAACACTGAAGCTTTCTTT. Encoded protein: CASSFFGTNTEAFF.

This clone turned up a few times. This chain links TRBV4-1 with TRBJ2-7; D remains unclear. Trimming shortened V by 0 bases and J by 2 bases, and 11 bases separated the two germline ends. The CDR3 consists of 15 residues. Germline assignment: CDR1 MGHRA and CDR2 YSYEKL. Here the CDR3 DNA reads TGCGCCAGCAGCCAAGAATGGCCCGGGCCCTACGAGCAGTACTTC. Translated: CASSQEWPGPYEQYF.

The chain joins TRBV7-6 to TRBJ1-1, with D uncertain. This CDR3 has 15 amino acids. Looked up from germline, CDR1 is SGHVS and CDR2 is FNYEAQ. The ends were cut back, 4 bases at V and 1 base at J, with 13 bases in the middle. The CDR3 spells CASSSAQPANTEAFF. The CDR3 region has the DNA TGTGCCAGCAGCTCCGCGCAGCCGGCGAACACTGAAGCTTTCTTT.

The chain combines TRBV6-1 with TRBJ2-4; D unclear. Deletions cut 4 bases from V and 5 bases from J, with 18 bases between. This CDR3 is 16 amino acids long. CDR1 and CDR2 (germline): MNHNS, SASEGT. CDR3 nucleotide sequence: TGTGCCAGCAGTGGCCCCCAACAGTGGTGGGAAAACATTCAGTACTTC. This sequence encodes CASSGPQQWWENIQYF.

V usage is TRBV15 and J usage is TRBJ2-7; 7 bases match TRBD2. CDR1 and CDR2 from the germline V gene are LNHNV and YYDKDF (reference sequence). V trimming: 1 base; J trimming: 4 bases; junction bases outside the gene matches: 1. The CDR3 runs to 13 residues. The CDR3 region has the DNA TGTGCCACCAGCAGAGTGGGGGGGTACGAGCAGTACTTC. Its translation: CATSRVGGYEQYF.

This clone showed up just once. This chain connects TRBV19 to TRBJ2-3; maybe TRBD2 (5 bases). This CDR3 spans 13 amino acids. CDR1 is LNHDA, CDR2 SQIVND, per germline (reference sequence). V lost 7 bases to trimming and J lost 6 bases, with 14 bases between them. CDR3 amino acids: CASNRGLSDTQYF. The DNA for the CDR3 is TGTGCCAGTAATAGAGGGTTGTCCGATACGCAGTATTTT. Using reference TRBV19 and TRBJ2-3 for the parts outside the CDR3, the full variable domain is DGGITQSPKYLFRKEGQNVTLSCEQNLNHDAMYWYRQDPGQGLRLIYYSQIVNDFQKGDIAEGYSVSREKKESFPLTVTSAQKNPTAFYLCASNRGLSDTQYFGPGTRLTVL.

This chain connects TRBV18 to TRBJ2-1, with 11 bases identical to TRBD2. Germline V gene data show CDR1 as KGHSH and CDR2 as LQKENI. The CDR3 has 15 amino acids. With 6 bases clipped from V and 4 bases from J, the junction kept 5 bases outside the gene matches. CDR3 amino acids: CASSDLAGGYNEQFF. CDR3 nucleotides: TGTGCCAGCTCTGATCTAGCGGGAGGTTACAATGAGCAGTTCTTC.

V usage is TRBV10-3 and J usage is TRBJ2-7; TRBD2 matches 7 bases. CDR3 size: 14 residues. In germline, CDR1 is ENHRY, CDR2 SYGVKD. The J segment lost 7 bases and the V segment lost 6 bases, leaving 12 bases of the junction unmatched. The CDR3 loop is CAIRPSGGAGEQYF. CDR3 DNA: TGTGCCATCAGGCCTAGCGGAGGGGCTGGGGAGCAGTACTTC.

In regard to this clone: Other DNA sequences in this sample translate to the same CDR3. J is TRBJ1-1 and V is TRBV4-1; no clear D gene. From germline, CDR1 is MGHRA and CDR2 YSYEKL. The germline V and J ends were trimmed by 2 bases and 5 bases, with 12 bases remaining between them. This CDR3 comprises 14 residues. Here the CDR3 DNA reads TGCGCCAGCAGCCAATCACCCGGGGAGACTGAAGCTTTCTTT. Its protein is CASSQSPGETEAFF.

The J gene is TRBJ2-7, the V gene TRBV6-5, with 7 positions matching TRBD1. CDR3 length: 14 residues. Germline V gene data show CDR1 as MNHEY and CDR2 as SVGAGI. The V gene end was trimmed by 4 bases and the J gene end by 5 bases; junction bases not matched to a gene: 8. CDR3 in amino acids: CASSSGDRVHEQYF. CDR3 in DNA: TGTGCCAGCAGTTCAGGAGACAGGGTCCACGAGCAGTACTTC.

This clone was seen more than once but under ten times. The chain recombines TRBV7-9 with TRBJ2-7, with D possibly matching TRBD2 (6 bases). Germline V CDR1 and CDR2: SEHNR, FQNEAQ (reference sequence). Trimming cost V 3 bases and J 3 bases, with 6 bases left between them. The CDR3 length is 12 residues. CDR3 in amino acids: CASSLTSYEQYF. DNA of the CDR3: TGTGCCAGCAGCTTGACTAGCTACGAGCAGTACTTC.

The CDR3, as DNA: TGTGCCAGCAGCTTAGCTCCGAGCACAGATACGCAGTATTTT. Encoded protein: CASSLAPSTDTQYF. The chain carries TRBV11-1 and TRBJ2-3; D is uncertain. The V gene lost 0 bases and the J gene lost 0 bases, with 4 bases spanning the gap. Germline CDR1 is SGHAT and CDR2 is FQDESV (reference sequence). This CDR3 comprises 14 residues.

This chain joins TRBV7-9 and TRBJ2-7; 9 bases line up with TRBD2. Per the germline V gene, CDR1 is SEHNR and CDR2 is FQNEAQ (reference sequence). This CDR3 contains 17 residues. The V gene end was trimmed by 5 bases and the J gene end by 7 bases; junction bases not matched to a gene: 18. The CDR3 coding sequence is TGTGCCAGCAGCCGAAGCACCCTAGCGGGGACTAGTCGGGAGCAGTACTTC. It encodes CASSRSTLAGTSREQYF.

This clone occurred a few times. The V call is TRBV29-1, the J call TRBJ2-3; weak D call: TRBD1 (7 bases). Trimming took 3 bases from V and 3 from J, leaving 16 bases between them. The CDR3 covers 15 residues. Per germline, CDR1 SQVTM and CDR2 ANQGSEA. This CDR3 reads CSVEGDRGGTDTQYF. The CDR3 nucleotides are TGCAGCGTTGAGGGGGACAGAGGAGGGACAGATACGCAGTATTTT.

This clone has just a few counts. The chain carries TRBV4-1 and TRBJ2-7; 7 bases are shared with TRBD2. The CDR3 spans 16 residues. CDR1 is MGHRA, CDR2 YSYEKL, per germline. V was clipped by 0 bases and J by 0 bases; unmatched bases: 5. The CDR3 nucleotides read TGCGCCAGCAGCCAAGATTTTCCGGGAGGCTCCTACGAGCAGTACTTC. This encodes CASSQDFPGGSYEQYF.

The chain carries TRBV4-2 and TRBJ2-5; D gene ambiguous. Deletions cut 0 bases from V and 5 bases from J, with 7 bases between. The CDR3 covers 13 residues. Per the germline V gene, CDR1 is LGHNA and CDR2 is YNFKEQ. CDR3 loop: CASSQDHWETQYF. For the CDR3, the DNA is TGTGCCAGCAGCCAAGATCACTGGGAGACCCAGTACTTC.

This clone has a handful of counts. The rearrangement joins TRBV11-2 to TRBJ2-5, with D perhaps matching TRBD2 (5 bases). The V gene's germline CDR1 is SGHAT and CDR2 FQNNGV. The CDR3 extends over 14 amino acids. Trimming shortened V by 0 bases and J by 5 bases, and 10 bases separated the two germline ends. The CDR3 coding sequence is TGTGCCAGCAGCTTAGATCGTCCGGGGGAGACCCAGTACTTC. It codes for CASSLDRPGETQYF.

The chain recombines TRBV28 with TRBJ1-4; the match to TRBD1 covers 7 bases. With V trimmed by 1 base and J by 0 bases, 2 bases remained unmatched. The CDR3 is 16 residues long. Per the germline V gene, CDR1 is MDHEN and CDR2 is SYDVKM. The CDR3 loop reads CASSLYQGATNEKLFF. The CDR3 DNA reads TGTGCCAGCAGTTTATATCAGGGGGCAACTAATGAAAAACTGTTTTTT. Combining the CDR3 with reference TRBV28 and TRBJ1-4 gives the whole variable domain DVKVTQSSRYLVKRTGEKVFLECVQDMDHENMFWYRQDPGLGLRLIYFSYDVKMKEKGDIPEGYSVSREKKERFSLILESASTNQTSMYLCASSLYQGATNEKLFFGSGTQLSVL.

The V and J genes are TRBV13 and TRBJ1-1, with D tentatively TRBD1 (5 bases). V was clipped by 3 bases and J by 1 base, with 12 bases between them. Germline V gene data show CDR1 as PRHDT and CDR2 as FYEKMQ (reference sequence). CDR3 size: 15 residues. CDR3 loop: CASSFTGAPNTEAFF. CDR3 in DNA: TGTGCCAGCAGCTTCACAGGTGCGCCGAACACTGAAGCTTTCTTT.

V usage is TRBV18 and J usage is TRBJ2-7, with TRBD1 matching over 8 bases. Germline V gene lookup returns CDR1 KGHSH and CDR2 LQKENI. With V trimmed by 2 bases and J by 3 bases, 9 bases remained unmatched. CDR3 length: 16 residues. The CDR3 region has the DNA TGTGCCAGCTCACCAGGACAGGGAATCTTGGTCTACGAGCAGTACTTC. Encoded protein: CASSPGQGILVYEQYF.

In its sample, this clone was seen a few times. The chain is built from TRBV5-1 and TRBJ1-6; D might be TRBD1 (6 bases). The CDR3 contains 15 residues. The ends were cut back, 4 bases at V and 2 bases at J, with 10 bases in the middle. CDR1 SGHRS and CDR2 YFSETQ come from the germline V gene. CDR3 protein: CASSPTGPYNSPLHF. DNA of the CDR3: TGCGCCAGCAGCCCGACAGGCCCCTATAATTCACCCCTCCACTTT.

The genes are TRBV7-6 and TRBJ2-3; unclear D gene. The CDR3 contains 11 residues. The germline V gene encodes CDR1 SGHVS and CDR2 FNYEAQ. Trimming shortened V by 2 bases and J by 5 bases, and 2 bases separated the two germline ends. The CDR3 is CASSLLDTQYF. CDR3 DNA sequence: TGTGCCAGCAGCTTACTAGATACGCAGTATTTT.

This clone was observed a few times. The rearrangement uses TRBV11-3 and TRBJ2-6, with TRBD2 matching 10 bases. The CDR3 is 17 residues long. Unmatched junction bases numbered 8, after V lost 6 bases and J lost 3 bases. In germline, CDR1 is SGHNT, CDR2 YENEEA. The CDR3: CASSPRLAGLGANVLTF. The CDR3 nucleotides are TGTGCCAGCAGTCCTAGACTAGCGGGCCTTGGGGCCAACGTCCTGACTTTC. The full variable domain, completed using reference TRBV11-3 and TRBJ2-6, is EAGVVQSPRYKIIEKKQPVAFWCNPISGHNTLYWYLQNLGQGPELLIRYENEEAVDDSQLPKDRFSAERLKGVDSTLKIQPAELGDSAVYLCASSPRLAGLGANVLTFGAGSRLTVL.

V is TRBV7-3 and J is TRBJ2-2; 8 bases match TRBD2. Germline trimming cut 2 bases from V and 5 bases from J; bases unmatched to any gene: 4. In germline, CDR1 is SGHTA, CDR2 FQGTGA. The CDR3 runs 15 residues. This CDR3 reads CASSLSGGQTGELFF. In nucleotides, the CDR3 is TGTGCCAGCAGCTTATCGGGGGGGCAAACCGGGGAGCTGTTTTTT.

The V gene is TRBV19, the J gene TRBJ2-2; D is undetermined. The V end was cut by 7 bases, the J end by 5 bases, with 8 bases between. From germline, CDR1 is LNHDA and CDR2 SQIVND (reference sequence). The CDR3 is 12 amino acids. The CDR3: CASIPNTGELFF. The DNA for the CDR3 is TGTGCCAGTATCCCCAATACCGGGGAGCTGTTTTTT.

The V call is TRBV6-1, the J call TRBJ2-1, with 7 bases fitting TRBD1. With 7 bases clipped from V and 2 bases from J, the junction kept 8 bases outside the gene matches. The CDR3 loop spans 15 amino acids. CDR1 MNHNS and CDR2 SASEGT come from the germline V gene. CDR3 in DNA: TGTGCCAGCACGCAAGCAGGGGGACCCTACAATGAGCAGTTCTTC. This gives the protein CASTQAGGPYNEQFF.

This clone was recorded once. This chain joins TRBV7-9 and TRBJ1-2; D gene ambiguous. CDR1 and CDR2 from the germline V gene are SEHNR and FQNEAQ (reference sequence). The CDR3 has 14 residues. V dropped 1 base and J dropped 8 bases, with 14 bases sitting between them. The CDR3 coding sequence is TGTGCCAGCAGCTTAGTTCCCTTGAAGGACGGCTACACCTTC. Translating it yields CASSLVPLKDGYTF.

The chain links TRBV29-1 to TRBJ1-3; D unresolved. CDR1 is SQVTM, CDR2 ANQGSEA, per germline. The CDR3 consists of 13 residues. V dropped 7 bases and J dropped 3 bases, with 13 bases sitting between them. CDR3: CSATAGIGNTIYF. The CDR3 DNA reads as TGCAGCGCCACTGCGGGGATTGGAAACACCATATATTTT.

This clone is categorized as large (0.1 to 1%). CDR3 protein: CASSWGTVNEQFF. As DNA, the CDR3 is TGTGCCAGCAGCTGGGGGACTGTCAATGAGCAGTTCTTC. The chain recombines TRBV5-6 with TRBJ2-1; perhaps TRBD2 as D (6 bases). Germline V gene lookup returns CDR1 SGHDT and CDR2 YYEEEE. The CDR3 runs to 13 residues. V shed 3 bases and J shed 6 bases, with 10 bases lying between them. Filled out from reference TRBV5-6 and TRBJ2-1, the complete variable domain reads DAGVTQSPTHLIKTRGQQVTLRCSPKSGHDTVSWYQQALGQGPQFIFQYYEEEERQRGNFPDRFSGHQFPNYSSELNVNALLLGDSALYLCASSWGTVNEQFFGPGTRLTVL.

The genes are TRBV5-4 and TRBJ1-3; TRBD1 agrees at 7 bases. The V and J ends lost 0 bases and 4 bases, in that order; junction bases with no gene match: 1. Germline CDR1 SGHNT, CDR2 YYREEE (reference sequence). CDR3 length: 14 residues. The CDR3 bases are TGTGCCAGCAGCTTGGGGGACAGAGGAAACACCATATATTTT. This codes for CASSLGDRGNTIYF.

This chain links TRBV19 with TRBJ2-5, with 9 bases matching TRBD1. This CDR3 spans 18 amino acids. Germline lookup yields CDR1 LNHDA and CDR2 SQIVND (reference sequence). V shed 7 bases and J 2 bases; nucleotides not matched to a gene: 17. CDR3 region: CASTIPGGTGTEQETQYF. CDR3 bases: TGTGCCAGTACTATCCCAGGAGGGACAGGGACCGAACAAGAGACCCAGTACTTC. Combining the CDR3 with reference TRBV19 and TRBJ2-5 gives the whole variable domain DGGITQSPKYLFRKEGQNVTLSCEQNLNHDAMYWYRQDPGQGLRLIYYSQIVNDFQKGDIAEGYSVSREKKESFPLTVTSAQKNPTAFYLCASTIPGGTGTEQETQYFGPGTRLLVL.